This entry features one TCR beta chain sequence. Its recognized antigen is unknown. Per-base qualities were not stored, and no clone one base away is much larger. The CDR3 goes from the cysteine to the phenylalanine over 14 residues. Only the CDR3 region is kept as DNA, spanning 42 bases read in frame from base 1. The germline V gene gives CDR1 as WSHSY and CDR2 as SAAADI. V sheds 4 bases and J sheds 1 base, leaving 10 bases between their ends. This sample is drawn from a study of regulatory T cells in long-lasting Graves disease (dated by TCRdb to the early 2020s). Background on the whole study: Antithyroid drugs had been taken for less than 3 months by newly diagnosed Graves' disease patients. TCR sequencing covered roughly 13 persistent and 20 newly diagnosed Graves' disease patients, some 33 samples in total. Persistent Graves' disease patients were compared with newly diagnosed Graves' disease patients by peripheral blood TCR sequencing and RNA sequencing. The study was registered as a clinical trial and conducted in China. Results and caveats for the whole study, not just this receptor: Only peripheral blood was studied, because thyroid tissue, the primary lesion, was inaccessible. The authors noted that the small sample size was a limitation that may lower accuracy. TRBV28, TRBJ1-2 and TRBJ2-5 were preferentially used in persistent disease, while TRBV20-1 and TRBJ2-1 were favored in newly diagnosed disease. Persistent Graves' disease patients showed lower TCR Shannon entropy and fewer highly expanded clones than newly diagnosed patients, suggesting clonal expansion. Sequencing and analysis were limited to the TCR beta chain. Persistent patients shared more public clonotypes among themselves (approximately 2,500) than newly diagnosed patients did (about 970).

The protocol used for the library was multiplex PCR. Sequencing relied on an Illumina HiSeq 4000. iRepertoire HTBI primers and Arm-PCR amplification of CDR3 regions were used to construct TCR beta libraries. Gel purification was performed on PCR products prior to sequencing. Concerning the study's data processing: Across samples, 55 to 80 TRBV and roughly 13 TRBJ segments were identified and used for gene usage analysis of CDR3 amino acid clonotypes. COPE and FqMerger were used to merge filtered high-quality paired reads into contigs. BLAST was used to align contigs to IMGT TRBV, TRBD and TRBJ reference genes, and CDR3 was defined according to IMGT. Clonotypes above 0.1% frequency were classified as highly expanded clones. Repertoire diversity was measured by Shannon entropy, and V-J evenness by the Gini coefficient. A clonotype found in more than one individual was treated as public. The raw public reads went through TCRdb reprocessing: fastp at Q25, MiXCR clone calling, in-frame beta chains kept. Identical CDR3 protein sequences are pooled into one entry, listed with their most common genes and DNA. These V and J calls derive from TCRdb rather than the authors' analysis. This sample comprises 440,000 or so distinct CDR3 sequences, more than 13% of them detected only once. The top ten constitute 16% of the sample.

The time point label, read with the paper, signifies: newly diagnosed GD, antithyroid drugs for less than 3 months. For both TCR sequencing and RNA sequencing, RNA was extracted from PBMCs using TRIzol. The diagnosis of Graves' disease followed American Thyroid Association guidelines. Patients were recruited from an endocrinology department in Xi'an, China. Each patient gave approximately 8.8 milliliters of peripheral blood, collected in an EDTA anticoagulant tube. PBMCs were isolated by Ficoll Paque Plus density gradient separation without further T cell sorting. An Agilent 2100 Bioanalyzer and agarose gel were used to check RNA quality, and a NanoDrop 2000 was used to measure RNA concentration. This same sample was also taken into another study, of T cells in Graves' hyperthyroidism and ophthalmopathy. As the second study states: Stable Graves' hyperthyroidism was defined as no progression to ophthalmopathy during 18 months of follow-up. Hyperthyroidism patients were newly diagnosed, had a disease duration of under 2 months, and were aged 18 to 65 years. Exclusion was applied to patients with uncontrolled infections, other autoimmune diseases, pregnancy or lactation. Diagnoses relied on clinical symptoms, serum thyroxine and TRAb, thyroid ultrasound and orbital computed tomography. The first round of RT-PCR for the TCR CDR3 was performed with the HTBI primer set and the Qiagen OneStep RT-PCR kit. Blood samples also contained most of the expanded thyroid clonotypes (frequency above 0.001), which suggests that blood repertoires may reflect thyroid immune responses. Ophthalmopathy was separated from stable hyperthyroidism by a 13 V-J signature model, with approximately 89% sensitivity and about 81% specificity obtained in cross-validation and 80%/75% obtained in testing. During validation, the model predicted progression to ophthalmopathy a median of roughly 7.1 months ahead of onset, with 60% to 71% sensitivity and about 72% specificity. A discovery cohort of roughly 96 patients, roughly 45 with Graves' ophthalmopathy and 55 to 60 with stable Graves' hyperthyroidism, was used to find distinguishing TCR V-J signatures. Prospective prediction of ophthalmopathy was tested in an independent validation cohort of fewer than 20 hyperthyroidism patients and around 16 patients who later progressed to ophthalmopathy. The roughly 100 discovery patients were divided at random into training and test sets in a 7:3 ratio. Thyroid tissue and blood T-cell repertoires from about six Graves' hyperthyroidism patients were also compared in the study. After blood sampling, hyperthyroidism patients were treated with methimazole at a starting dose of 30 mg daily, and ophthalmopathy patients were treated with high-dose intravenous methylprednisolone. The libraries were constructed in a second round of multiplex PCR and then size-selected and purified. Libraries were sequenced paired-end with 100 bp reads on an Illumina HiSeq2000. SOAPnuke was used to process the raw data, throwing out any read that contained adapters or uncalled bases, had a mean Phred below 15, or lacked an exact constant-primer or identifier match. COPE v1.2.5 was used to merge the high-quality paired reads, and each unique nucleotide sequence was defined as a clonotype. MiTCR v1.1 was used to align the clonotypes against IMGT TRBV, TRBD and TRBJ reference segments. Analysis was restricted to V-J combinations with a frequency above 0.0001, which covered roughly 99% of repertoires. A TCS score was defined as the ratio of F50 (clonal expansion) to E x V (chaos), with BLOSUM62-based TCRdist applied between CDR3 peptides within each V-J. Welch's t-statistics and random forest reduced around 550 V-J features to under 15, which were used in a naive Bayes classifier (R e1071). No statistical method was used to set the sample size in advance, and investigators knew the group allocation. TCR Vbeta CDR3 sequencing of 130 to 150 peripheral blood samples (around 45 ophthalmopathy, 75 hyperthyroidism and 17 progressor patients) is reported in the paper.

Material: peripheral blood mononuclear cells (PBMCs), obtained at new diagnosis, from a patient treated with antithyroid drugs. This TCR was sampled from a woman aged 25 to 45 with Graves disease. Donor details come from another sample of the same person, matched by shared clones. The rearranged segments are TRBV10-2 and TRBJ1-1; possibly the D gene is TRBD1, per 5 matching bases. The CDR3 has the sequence CASSGGGRNTEAFF. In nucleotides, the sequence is TGCGCCAGCAGTGGGGGGGGAAGGAACACTGAAGCTTTCTTT.